A single sample gave rise to the 19 T cell receptor beta chains below, sequenced in a study of T cell changes during pregnancy in multiple sclerosis. Clones were read by immunoSEQ multiplex PCR, and TCRdb kept only the in-frame ones, dropping some. In the table there are 75,000 to 100,000 clones, around 92% of which are singletons. The sample consisted of peripheral blood, taken after pregnancy. The receptors were gathered from a female donor with multiple sclerosis, enrolled in a pregnancy study.

This chain links TRBV7-2 with TRBJ2-3, with TRBD2 matching over 9 bases. V gave up 9 bases and J gave up 5 bases; unmatched junction bases: 9. Germline lookup yields CDR1 SGHTA and CDR2 FQGNSA. The CDR3 spans 14 residues. The CDR3 nucleotides are TGTGCCAGAGATAGCGGGAGTGGGGGAGATACGCAGTATTTT. Translation gives CARDSGSGGDTQYF.

V and J are TRBV7-2 and TRBJ1-3; D not resolved. V was trimmed by 5 bases and J by 2 bases, leaving 4 bases between them. The CDR3 is 12 residues long. Germline V gene lookup returns CDR1 SGHTA and CDR2 FQGNSA. The CDR3 bases are TGTGCCAGCAGCCTTCCTGGAAACACCATATATTTT. Translation: CASSLPGNTIYF.

This sequence joins TRBV4-3 and TRBJ2-7; TRBD1 is a possible D gene (5 bases). V was shortened by 3 bases and J by 0 bases, with 12 bases between the two germline ends. Germline V gives CDR1 LGHNA, CDR2 YSLEER. The CDR3 is made up of 15 amino acids. The CDR3 DNA follows: TGCGCCAGCAGCCATGACAGCGAAGCCTCCTACGAGCAGTACTTC. As protein: CASSHDSEASYEQYF.

J is TRBJ1-2 and V is TRBV9; 7 nucleotides align to TRBD1. V shed 1 base, J shed 8 bases, and the junction held 8 bases outside the gene matches. The germline CDR1 and CDR2 sequences are SGDLS and YYNGEE. The CDR3 spans 14 residues. The CDR3 region is CASSVPAGGGGYTF. In DNA, the CDR3 is TGTGCCAGCAGCGTACCGGCAGGGGGTGGGGGCTACACCTTC.

This clone showed up just a few times. CDR3: CATNQGHLSDTQYF. DNA of the CDR3: TGCGCCACAAACCAGGGACACTTGTCAGATACGCAGTATTTT. This chain connects TRBV10-1 to TRBJ2-3; possible D gene TRBD1, 6 bases. V shed 10 bases and J shed 4 bases, with 18 bases lying between them. Per germline, CDR1 WNHNN and CDR2 SYGVQD (reference sequence). This CDR3 spans 14 amino acids.

The CDR3 nucleotides are TGTGCCAGCTCACCAGGCCCGGAGGCCGGCTACACCTTC. It encodes CASSPGPEAGYTF. V usage is TRBV18 and J usage is TRBJ1-2; D uncertain. Per the germline V gene, CDR1 is KGHSH and CDR2 is LQKENI. V was trimmed by 2 bases and J by 8 bases, leaving 12 bases between them. The CDR3 loop spans 13 amino acids.

This clone was found once. The CDR3 here is CASSTRTAMNTEAFF. The CDR3 DNA reads TGTGCCAGCAGTACCCGGACAGCAATGAACACTGAAGCTTTCTTT. This chain links TRBV6-6 with TRBJ1-1; possible D gene TRBD1, 6 bases. The V gene's germline CDR1 is MNHNY and CDR2 SVGAGI (reference sequence). Trimming shortened V by 5 bases and J by 0 bases, and 13 bases separated the two germline ends. The CDR3 runs to 15 residues.

The chain combines TRBV23-1 with TRBJ2-7; 8 nucleotides line up with TRBD2. TRBV23-1 is known as an ORF, though its function is uncertain. The CDR3 runs 14 residues. The junction had 12 bases not matched to a gene; V was cut back by 11 bases and J by 3 bases. The CDR3 DNA follows: TGCGCCGATCTTATTAACGGGAGGGGCTACGAGCAGTACTTC. This translates into CADLINGRGYEQYF.

As DNA, the CDR3 is TGTGCCAGCAGTGAAGGGTCAGGGGGCGTTGAAAAACTGTTTTTT. Protein product: CASSEGSGGVEKLFF. This chain links TRBV6-1 with TRBJ1-4; 8 bases map to TRBD1. Germline lookup yields CDR1 MNHNS and CDR2 SASEGT. V shed 1 base and J 7 bases; nucleotides not matched to a gene: 5. This CDR3 is built from 15 residues.

This clone was counted only a few times. This chain links TRBV5-6 with TRBJ2-5; possible D gene TRBD2, 5 bases. Trimming left V 1 base short and J 3 bases short, with 22 bases between. CDR3 size: 18 residues. From germline, CDR1 is SGHDT and CDR2 YYEEEE. Written as DNA, the CDR3 is TGTGCCAGCAGCTTGACGCGATTATGGGGATACGGGGAAGAGACCCAGTACTTC. Its protein is CASSLTRLWGYGEETQYF.

The chain has TRBV5-1 and TRBJ2-5; the match to TRBD1 covers 9 bases. J lost 1 base, V lost 1 base, and 5 bases had no gene match. This CDR3 spans 16 amino acids. CDR1 is SGHRS, CDR2 YFSETQ, per germline. CDR3: CASSLPDRGFQETQYF. The CDR3 DNA is TGCGCCAGCAGCTTGCCAGACAGGGGGTTCCAAGAGACCCAGTACTTC.

This sequence joins TRBV5-4 and TRBJ1-6; D might be TRBD1 (5 bases). The CDR3 is made up of 14 amino acids. V was trimmed by 2 bases and J by 8 bases, leaving 11 bases between them. Germline V lookup: CDR1 SGHNT, CDR2 YYREEE (reference sequence). The CDR3 spells CASSLGGTHSPLHF. In nucleotides, the CDR3 is TGTGCCAGCAGCTTAGGCGGGACCCATTCACCCCTCCACTTT.

J is TRBJ2-7 and V is TRBV10-2; perhaps TRBD2 as D (5 bases). CDR1 and CDR2 from the germline V gene are WSHSY and SAAADI. V was trimmed by 8 bases and J by 4 bases, leaving 9 bases between them. The CDR3 consists of 11 residues. The CDR3 here is CASRGNYEQYF. The CDR3 DNA reads as TGCGCCAGCCGGGGAAATTACGAGCAGTACTTC.

The V and J genes are TRBV10-3 and TRBJ1-2; weak D call: TRBD1 (5 bases). V was cut by 7 bases and J by 0 bases, with 24 bases left in between. CDR3 length: 18 residues. Germline V gene sequence: CDR1 ENHRY, CDR2 SYGVKD. The CDR3 spells CAITPRFTDGATNYGYTF. The CDR3 DNA sequence: TGTGCCATCACGCCTCGATTTACGGATGGGGCGACTAACTATGGCTACACCTTC.

This chain connects TRBV7-2 to TRBJ2-3, with no clear D. CDR3 size: 14 residues. Trimming took off 2 bases at V and 1 base at J, with 7 bases between the two ends. Looked up from germline, CDR1 is SGHTA and CDR2 is FQGNSA. The CDR3 bases are TGTGCCAGCAGCTTAAGCCGGGGCACAGATACGCAGTATTTT. This codes for CASSLSRGTDTQYF.

This clone has just one count. The CDR3 is CASSLEGSGRADTQYF. The CDR3 coding sequence is TGCGCCAGCAGCTTGGAGGGTAGCGGGAGAGCAGATACGCAGTATTTT. V and J are TRBV5-1 and TRBJ2-3; 9 nucleotides match TRBD2. The CDR3 extends over 16 amino acids. Germline CDR1 SGHRS, CDR2 YFSETQ. V shed 0 bases, J shed 4 bases, and the junction held 6 bases outside the gene matches.

This clone was seen only a few times. The genes are TRBV19 and TRBJ2-6; 8 bases agree with TRBD1. Germline CDR1 reads LNHDA; CDR2 reads SQIVND (reference sequence). This CDR3 is built from 18 residues. Losses at the gene ends were 4 bases for V and 0 bases for J; bases not matched to a gene: 8. CDR3 sequence: CASSKPTGVLSGANVLTF. DNA of the CDR3: TGTGCCAGTAGTAAACCGACAGGGGTACTCTCTGGGGCCAACGTCCTGACTTTC.

This chain uses TRBV7-9 with TRBJ2-7; the D gene is possibly TRBD2 (5 bases). Germline V CDR1 and CDR2: SEHNR, FQNEAQ (reference sequence). The V and J ends lost 6 bases and 2 bases respectively, with 11 bases between them. CDR3 length: 13 amino acids. DNA of the CDR3: TGTGCCAGCAGTCCGGACTCCACCTACGAGCAGTACTTC. Protein sequence: CASSPDSTYEQYF.

The chain joins TRBV18 to TRBJ1-4, with 12 bases aligning to TRBD1. V gave up 3 bases and J gave up 7 bases; unmatched junction bases: 3. The CDR3 spans 15 residues. Germline-derived CDR1 and CDR2 are KGHSH and LQKENI. The DNA of the CDR3 is TGTGCCAGCTCACCGGGGGACAGGGGGCTTGAAAAACTGTTTTTT. Residues: CASSPGDRGLEKLFF.